The 23 T cell receptor beta chains below were found in one sample sequenced in a study of regulatory T cells in long-lasting Graves disease. Arm-PCR with iRepertoire HTBI primers amplified the CDR3 regions for these TCR beta libraries. MiXCR, applied by TCRdb to the multiplex PCR reads, yields one record per CDR3 protein. Seen here are roughly 450,000 distinct CDR3 sequences, less than 25% observed once, and the top ten hold about 7.8%. The time point: persistent/refractory GD, antithyroid drugs over 5 years with positive TRAb. The TCR library used RNA extracted from PBMCs. Material: peripheral blood mononuclear cells (PBMCs), obtained when the disease was refractory, from a patient treated with antithyroid drugs. Source of these receptors: a female donor with Graves disease.

In this sample, this clonotype turned up many times. The rearrangement joins TRBV28 to TRBJ2-7, with D perhaps TRBD1 (5 bases). Germline assignment: CDR1 MDHEN and CDR2 SYDVKM. Trimming took 6 bases from V and 2 from J, leaving 11 bases between them. This CDR3 comprises 13 residues. CDR3 DNA: TGTGCCAGCAGGCTCACAGGCCCCTACGAGCAGTACTTC. Encoded protein: CASRLTGPYEQYF.

The sample holds many counts of this clonotype. The gene calls are TRBV2 and TRBJ1-1; the D is unclear. Trimming took off 6 bases at V and 5 bases at J, with 19 bases between the two ends. Germline V gene lookup returns CDR1 SNHLY and CDR2 FYNNEI. The CDR3 loop spans 15 amino acids. The CDR3 is CASRRTGRGGTEAFF. CDR3 in DNA: TGTGCCAGCAGGAGAACCGGACGGGGTGGGACTGAAGCTTTCTTT.

This clonotype was seen many times. This chain joins TRBV28 and TRBJ1-2; D is unresolved. Trimming removed 3 bases at V and 5 bases at J, with 16 bases between. CDR1 MDHEN and CDR2 SYDVKM come from the germline V gene. The CDR3 totals 15 residues. CDR3 region: CASSFRRGRRYGYTF. CDR3 sequence (DNA): TGTGCCAGCAGTTTCCGGAGAGGGCGAAGGTATGGCTACACCTTC.

This clonotype was seen more than once but under ten times. V and J are TRBV7-3 and TRBJ2-1; 9 bases line up with TRBD2. V was pared by 3 bases and J by 5 bases, with 5 bases of the junction left unmatched. The germline V gene has CDR1 SGHTA and CDR2 FQGTGA. This CDR3 region has 15 residues. CDR3: CASSLGLAKNNEQFF. CDR3 nucleotides: TGTGCCAGCAGCTTGGGACTAGCAAAGAACAATGAGCAGTTCTTC.

The chain joins TRBV24-1 to TRBJ2-3; 11 bases agree with TRBD2. CDR1 is KGHDR, CDR2 SFDVKD, per germline. The V segment lost 3 bases and the J segment 7 bases; nucleotides outside the gene matches: 5. This CDR3 has 15 residues. The CDR3 DNA sequence: TGTGCCACCAGTGATATAGCGGGAGGGCTATATACGCAGTATTTT. Translating it yields CATSDIAGGLYTQYF.

This clonotype came up a few times. The chain uses TRBV9 and TRBJ1-2, with D perhaps matching TRBD1 (5 bases). Trimming pared 3 bases from V and 4 bases from J, leaving 22 bases between. Germline CDR1 is SGDLS and CDR2 is YYNGEE. This CDR3 has 17 residues. The CDR3 sequence: CASSAARGGKEGYGYTF. In DNA, the CDR3 is TGTGCCAGCAGCGCCGCGCGGGGGGGGAAGGAAGGCTATGGCTACACCTTC.

To note about this clonotype: This may be a read error: a much more frequent sequence differs by one nucleotide. This chain connects TRBV6-2 or TRBV6-3 to TRBJ2-7; 10 nucleotides match TRBD1. Germline CDR1 reads MNHEY; CDR2 reads SVGEGT. The CDR3 has 16 amino acids. The J segment lost 5 bases and the V segment lost 5 bases, leaving 12 bases of the junction unmatched. The CDR3 DNA sequence: TGTGCCAGCAGTCCTATCTGGGGACAGGGGATCCACGAGCAGTACTTC. Translation gives CASSPIWGQGIHEQYF.

This clonotype was seen at least ten times. J is TRBJ2-7 and V is TRBV12-3 or TRBV12-4; D tentatively reads TRBD1 or TRBD2 (5 bases each). The length of the CDR3 is 14 residues. Trimming cost V 4 bases and J 0 bases, with 10 bases left between them. The CDR3 region is CASSYRDDSYEQYF. DNA of the CDR3: TGTGCCAGCAGTTATCGGGACGACTCCTACGAGCAGTACTTC.

This clonotype was observed a handful of times. V is TRBV5-4 and J is TRBJ2-7; D might be TRBD2 (6 bases). The ends were cut back, 9 bases at V and 7 bases at J, with 14 bases in the middle. This CDR3 comprises 11 residues. Germline loops: CDR1 SGHNT, CDR2 YYREEE (reference sequence). The chain's CDR3 is CATGLIGEQYF. The CDR3 DNA sequence: TGTGCCACGGGACTGATTGGGGAGCAGTACTTC.

The gene calls are TRBV18 and TRBJ2-7; tentative D call: TRBD2 (6 bases). The germline CDR1 and CDR2 sequences are KGHSH and LQKENI. The CDR3 totals 16 residues. Trimming removed 2 bases at V and 0 bases at J, with 14 bases between. CDR3 loop: CASSPEGTSNSYEQYF. Written as DNA, the CDR3 is TGTGCCAGCTCACCAGAAGGGACTTCAAACTCCTACGAGCAGTACTTC. The complete variable domain, with remaining parts taken from reference TRBV18 and TRBJ2-7, reads NAGVMQNPRHLVRRRGQEARLRCSPMKGHSHVYWYRQLPEEGLKFMVYLQKENIIDESGMPKERFSAEFPKEGPSILRIQQVVRGDSAAYFCASSPEGTSNSYEQYFGPGTRLTVT.

This clonotype was observed at least ten times. The chain recombines TRBV6-2 or TRBV6-3 with TRBJ1-1; possible D gene TRBD1, 5 bases. The CDR3 extends over 16 amino acids. The germline V and J ends were trimmed by 2 bases and 0 bases, with 13 bases remaining between them. In germline, CDR1 is MNHEY, CDR2 SVGEGT. The DNA for the CDR3 is TGTGCCAGCAGTTACGATAGGGGCATCATGAACACTGAAGCTTTCTTT. Amino acid sequence: CASSYDRGIMNTEAFF.

This clonotype was seen at least ten times. J is TRBJ2-7 and V is TRBV6-2 or TRBV6-3, with TRBD2 matching 12 bases. With 6 bases clipped from V and 2 bases from J, the junction kept 2 bases outside the gene matches. The CDR3 sequence is 14 residues long. Germline V gene data show CDR1 as MNHEY and CDR2 as SVGEGT. The CDR3 DNA reads as TGTGCCAGCAGACTAGCGGGAGGTGCCTACGAGCAGTACTTC. Translation gives CASRLAGGAYEQYF.

This chain links TRBV5-4 with TRBJ2-7, with 7 bases that match TRBD1. CDR1 and CDR2 from the germline V gene are SGHNT and YYREEE (reference sequence). Trimming removed 5 bases from V and 2 bases from J; junction bases left unmatched: 7. The CDR3 extends over 14 amino acids. The CDR3 loop is CASSYGDRAYEQYF. DNA of the CDR3: TGTGCCAGCAGTTACGGGGACAGAGCCTACGAGCAGTACTTC.

The chain combines TRBV29-1 with TRBJ2-1; 7 bases agree with TRBD1. This CDR3 has 15 residues. V lost 2 bases, J lost 7 bases, and 11 bases stayed unmatched. Germline V CDR1 and CDR2: SQVTM, ANQGSEA. The CDR3 nucleotides read TGCAGCGTTGAAAGCAAGGGCAGGGGGTGGAATGAGCAGTTCTTC. Its translation is CSVESKGRGWNEQFF.

This clonotype was counted between two and nine times. The chain has TRBV27 and TRBJ1-1, with TRBD1 as a possible D gene (5 bases). The germline V gene has CDR1 MNHEY and CDR2 SMNVEV (reference sequence). V dropped 6 bases and J dropped 1 base, with 12 bases sitting between them. CDR3 length: 14 residues. This chain's CDR3 is CASRRQLGNTEAFF. DNA for the CDR3: TGTGCCAGCAGACGACAGCTTGGGAACACTGAAGCTTTCTTT.

Points on this clonotype: At one boundary the junction diverges from the germline segment, which might be a read error. J is TRBJ1-6 and V is TRBV12-3 or TRBV12-4, with D perhaps matching TRBD1 (5 bases). The CDR3 totals 14 residues. The CDR3 protein is CANSLGQGNSPLHF. CDR3 DNA sequence: TGTGCCAACAGTTTAGGGCAGGGTAATTCACCCCTCCACTTT.

The chain carries TRBV20-1 and TRBJ2-7; 7 nucleotides align to TRBD1. V gave up 7 bases and J gave up 3 bases; unmatched junction bases: 6. The CDR3 has 12 residues. Germline V lookup: CDR1 DFQATT, CDR2 SNEGSKA (reference sequence). The CDR3 is CSDRGLVYEQYF. The CDR3 DNA reads as TGCAGTGATAGGGGGCTAGTCTACGAGCAGTACTTC.

The CDR3 nucleotides read TGTGCCAGTAGAGACAGGGCGCCCGGGGAGCTGTTTTTT. Translation: CASRDRAPGELFF. The chain has TRBV19 and TRBJ2-2; 7 nucleotides agree with TRBD1. Trimming cost V 6 bases and J 6 bases; bases outside gene matches: 4. Per the germline V gene, CDR1 is LNHDA and CDR2 is SQIVND (reference sequence). The CDR3 has 13 residues. The full variable domain, completed using reference TRBV19 and TRBJ2-2, is DGGITQSPKYLFRKEGQNVTLSCEQNLNHDAMYWYRQDPGQGLRLIYYSQIVNDFQKGDIAEGYSVSREKKESFPLTVTSAQKNPTAFYLCASRDRAPGELFFGEGSRLTVL.

Concerning this clonotype: The conserved phenylalanine or tryptophan normally closing the CDR3 is absent here, so this likely arose from a read error. This chain links TRBV18 with TRBJ2-7; unclear D gene. Germline V gene sequence: CDR1 KGHSH, CDR2 LQKENI. The CDR3 runs to 13 residues. V was shortened by 2 bases and J by 1 base, with 6 bases between the two germline ends. CDR3 in amino acids: CASSPGRSYEQYS. CDR3 DNA sequence: TGTGCCAGCTCACCAGGCAGGTCCTACGAGCAGTACTCC.

At least ten counts were recorded for this clonotype. The chain has TRBV7-2 and TRBJ2-4; D gene uncertain. Trimming stripped 2 bases from V and 2 bases from J, with 10 bases between. CDR3 length: 15 residues. The germline V gene encodes CDR1 SGHTA and CDR2 FQGNSA. CDR3 DNA sequence: TGTGCCAGCAGCTTATACGAGTGGTCCAAAAACATTCAGTACTTC. Its protein product is CASSLYEWSKNIQYF. The full variable domain, completed using reference TRBV7-2 and TRBJ2-4, is GAGVSQSPSNKVTEKGKDVELRCDPISGHTALYWYRQSLGQGLEFLIYFQGNSAPDKSGLPSDRFSAERTGGSVSTLTIQRTQQEDSAVYLCASSLYEWSKNIQYFGAGTRLSVL.

The J gene is TRBJ1-1, the V gene TRBV15; D ambiguous. Between the trimmed V and J ends, which lost 6 bases and 0 bases, there was a span of 14 bases. The CDR3 has 15 residues. The germline V gene encodes CDR1 LNHNV and CDR2 YYDKDF (reference sequence). CDR3 in amino acids: CATSKIDFMNTEAFF. In nucleotides, the CDR3 is TGTGCCACCAGTAAAATAGACTTCATGAACACTGAAGCTTTCTTT.

This clonotype was picked up many times. V and J are TRBV28 and TRBJ1-1; 9 nucleotides agree with TRBD1. CDR1 is MDHEN, CDR2 SYDVKM, per germline. This CDR3 is 15 amino acids long. J gave up 6 bases and V 5 bases, and 10 bases lay outside the gene matches. CDR3 DNA: TGTGCCAGCAGTCATGGACAGGGGTGGGAAGCTGAAGCTTTCTTT. This sequence encodes CASSHGQGWEAEAFF. The variable domain in full, with the rest retrieved from reference TRBV28 and TRBJ1-1, is DVKVTQSSRYLVKRTGEKVFLECVQDMDHENMFWYRQDPGLGLRLIYFSYDVKMKEKGDIPEGYSVSREKKERFSLILESASTNQTSMYLCASSHGQGWEAEAFFGQGTRLTVV.

A few counts support this clonotype. The chain combines TRBV30 with TRBJ2-7; 10 positions match TRBD2. Per germline, CDR1 GTSNPN and CDR2 SVGIG (reference sequence). The CDR3 is 17 residues long. J gave up 2 bases and V 1 base, and 11 bases lay outside the gene matches. The CDR3 DNA is TGTGCCTGGAGTGATAGGCTAGCGGGAGCCTTAACCTACGAGCAGTACTTC. As protein: CAWSDRLAGALTYEQYF.